This TCR beta chain was retrieved from a study of shared clonotypes between healthy human individuals. V was trimmed by 0 bases and J by 7 bases, leaving 16 bases between them. Germline-derived CDR1 and CDR2 are WNHNN and SYGVQD (reference sequence). This CDR3 contains 16 residues. Per the authors' pipeline: With immunoSEQ giving junction-only sequences and no quality scores, filtering differed. The assay was immunoSEQ multiplex PCR, and TCRdb's table has in-frame clones only and misses some. The V and J calls and the clone size are those of that table, but D and trimming were determined from the DNA. The repertoire has approximately 2,000,000 clones, 85% to 95% of them found once; the top ten carry 0.3% to 0.45%.

This sequence joins TRBV10-1 and TRBJ2-1, with no clear D. The clonotype comes from a man between 18 and 35 years old in good health. Some clones in this sample may be carry-over from other donors' samples. Input material: naive CD4+ T cells from PBMCs. Subset reported: CD45RA+ positively selected. The CDR3 DNA reads TGCGCCAGCAGTGAGTCGTGGTCGGTCGGAGTGAATGAGCAGTTCTTC. It encodes CASSESWSVGVNEQFF.